This TCR beta chain stems from a study of blood T cell repertoires in COVID-19. Method: immunoSEQ multiplex PCR; TCRdb's copy keeps in-frame clones and lacks some. The repertoire holds around 290,000 clones, with roughly nine tenths as singletons. The germline V gene has CDR1 MDHEN and CDR2 SYDVKM. Trimming at V came to 10 bases and at J to 5 bases, leaving 16 bases not matched to a gene. The CDR3 loop spans 15 amino acids. The J gene is TRBJ1-2, the V gene TRBV28, with 7 bases aligning to TRBD1. Sequencing was done on a sample of PBMCs or T cells enriched from blood (not recorded which). The TCR sequence derives from a middle-aged woman who had recovered from COVID-19. The CDR3 DNA sequence: TGTGCCATCTCGAGAGGACAGGTCCTAGGTTATGGCTACACCTTC. Translation gives CAISRGQVLGYGYTF.